Below, 5 T cell receptor beta chains from the same sample are listed, as sequenced in a study of control samples from healthy donors and cancer patients. Profiled with immunoSEQ multiplex PCR; TCRdb holds only in-frame clones, not every one. The table includes about 130,000 clones, roughly 88% detected once. Material: blood. These receptors were obtained from a man aged 50 to 59 in good health.

The V call is TRBV7-3, the J call TRBJ1-6; no clear D. Trimming stripped 2 bases from V and 7 bases from J, with 6 bases between. The CDR3 sequence is 13 residues long. Germline CDR1 SGHTA, CDR2 FQGTGA. CDR3 in DNA: TGTGCCAGCAGCTTACAGGTCAATTCACCCCTCCACTTT. Translating gives CASSLQVNSPLHF. Variable domain in full (rest from reference TRBV7-3 and TRBJ1-6): GAGVSQTPSNKVTEKGKYVELRCDPISGHTALYWYRQSLGQGPEFLIYFQGTGAADDSGLPNDRFFAVRPEGSVSTLKIQRTERGDSAVYLCASSLQVNSPLHFGNGTRLTVT.

The chain carries TRBV7-3 and TRBJ1-1; no clear D. The V gene lost 5 bases and the J gene lost 1 base, with 8 bases spanning the gap. The CDR3 is 13 amino acids. Germline V CDR1 and CDR2: SGHTA, FQGTGA. The CDR3 DNA reads as TGTGCCAGCAGCATGCAGGAGAACACTGAAGCTTTCTTT. This sequence encodes CASSMQENTEAFF.

The chain joins TRBV29-1 to TRBJ1-2; a possible D gene is TRBD1 (6 bases). Trimming removed 6 bases at V and 8 bases at J, with 16 bases between. The germline CDR1 and CDR2 sequences are SQVTM and ANQGSEA. This CDR3 has 12 amino acids. The CDR3 nucleotides are TGCAGCGTCCTGCGACAGGCGTGGGGCTACACCTTC. Translating gives CSVLRQAWGYTF. Complete variable domain (other parts from reference TRBV29-1 and TRBJ1-2): SAVISQKPSRDICQRGTSLTIQCQVDSQVTMMFWYRQQPGQSLTLIATANQGSEATYESGFVIDKFPISRPNLTFSTLTVSNMSPEDSSIYLCSVLRQAWGYTFGSGTRLTVV.

This chain uses TRBV14 with TRBJ2-5; TRBD1 or TRBD2 may be the D gene (5 bases each). CDR3 size: 16 residues. V was clipped by 8 bases and J by 5 bases, with 24 bases between them. CDR1 and CDR2 (germline): SGHDN, FVKESK. CDR3 nucleotide sequence: TGTGCCAGCGGGAGAAGGCAGGGCTCGGCGTCGGAGACCCAGTACTTC. Translated: CASGRRQGSASETQYF. The full variable domain, its missing parts supplied by reference TRBV14 and TRBJ2-5, is EAGVTQFPSHSVIEKGQTVTLRCDPISGHDNLYWYRRVMGKEIKFLLHFVKESKQDESGMPNNRFLAERTGGTYSTLKVQPAELEDSGVYFCASGRRQGSASETQYFGPGTRLLVL.

V and J are TRBV5-5 and TRBJ1-1; D is unresolved. This CDR3 comprises 16 residues. Germline V gene lookup returns CDR1 SGHKS and CDR2 YYEKEE (reference sequence). The germline V and J ends were trimmed by 2 bases and 0 bases, with 14 bases remaining between them. CDR3 sequence reads: CASSLSGTAMNTEAFF. The CDR3 bases are TGTGCCAGCAGCTTATCCGGCACAGCTATGAACACTGAAGCTTTCTTT.